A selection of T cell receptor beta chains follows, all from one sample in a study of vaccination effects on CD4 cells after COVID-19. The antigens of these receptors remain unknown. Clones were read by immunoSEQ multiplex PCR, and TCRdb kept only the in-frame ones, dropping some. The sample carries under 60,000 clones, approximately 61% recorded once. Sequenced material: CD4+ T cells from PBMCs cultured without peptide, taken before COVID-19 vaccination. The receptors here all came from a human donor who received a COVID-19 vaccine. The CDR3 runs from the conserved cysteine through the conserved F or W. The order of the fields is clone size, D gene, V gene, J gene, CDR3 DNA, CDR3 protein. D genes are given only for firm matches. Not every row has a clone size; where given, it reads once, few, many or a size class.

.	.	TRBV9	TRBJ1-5	TGTGCCAGCAGCGTAGGGTCGGGCTATAGCAATCAGCCCCAGCATTTT	CASSVGSGYSNQPQHF
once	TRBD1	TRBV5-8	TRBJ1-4	TGTGCCAGCACCCTACCCGGGACAGGGGGCGTCGGTAATGAAAAACTGTTTTTT	CASTLPGTGGVGNEKLFF
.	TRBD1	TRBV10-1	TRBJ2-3	TGCGCCAGCAGTTGGGACAGGGAGTGCACAGATACGCAGTATTTT	CASSWDRECTDTQYF
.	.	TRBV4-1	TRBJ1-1	TGCGCCAGCAGCCAAGATCCCCAGGGTACTGAAGCTTTCTTT	CASSQDPQGTEAFF
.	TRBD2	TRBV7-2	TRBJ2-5	TGTGCCAGCAGCTCAAGGACTAGCGGGGGGGCTCGGTACTTC	CASSSRTSGGARYF
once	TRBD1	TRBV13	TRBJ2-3	TGTGCCAGCAGCCTTGGGGACAGACTGAGCACAGATACGCAGTATTTT	CASSLGDRLSTDTQYF
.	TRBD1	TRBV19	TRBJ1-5	TGTGCCAGTAGTAGCCGGACAGGGGGTCTGCCGAGCAATCAGCCCCAGCATTTT	CASSSRTGGLPSNQPQHF
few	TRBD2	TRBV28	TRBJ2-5	TGTGCCAGCAGGCCCCTGCCCCGGCGGGAGTTCGTGGAGACCCAGTACTTC	CASRPLPRREFVETQYF
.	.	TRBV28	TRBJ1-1	TGTGCCAGCAGCTTTCCTGGAAACACTGAAGCTTTCTTT	CASSFPGNTEAFF
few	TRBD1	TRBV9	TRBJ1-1	TGTGCCAGCAGCTTACAGGGGGAGGACACTGAAGCTTTCTTT	CASSLQGEDTEAFF
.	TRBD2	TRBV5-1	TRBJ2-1	TGCGCCAGCAGCTTCCCCGGGACTAGCGGGAGGCCCACCAATGAGCAGTTCTTC	CASSFPGTSGRPTNEQFF
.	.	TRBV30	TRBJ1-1	TGTGCCTGGAGTGTAAACCCTCACACTGAAGCTTTCTTT	CAWSVNPHTEAFF
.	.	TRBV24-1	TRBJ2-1	TGTGCCACCAGTGGGTCCGGGAATGAGCAGTTCTTC	CATSGSGNEQFF
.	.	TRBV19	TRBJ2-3	TGTGCCAGTAGAGCAGCTAGCACAGATACGCAGTATTTT	CASRAASTDTQYF
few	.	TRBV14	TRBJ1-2	TGTGCCAGCAGCCAAGTGGCCGGGACGTTCGTCTCGAACTATGGCTACACCTTC	CASSQVAGTFVSNYGYTF
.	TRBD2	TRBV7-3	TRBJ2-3	TGTGCCAGCAGGTCATATAGCGGGGGATTCACAGATACGCAGTATTTT	CASRSYSGGFTDTQYF